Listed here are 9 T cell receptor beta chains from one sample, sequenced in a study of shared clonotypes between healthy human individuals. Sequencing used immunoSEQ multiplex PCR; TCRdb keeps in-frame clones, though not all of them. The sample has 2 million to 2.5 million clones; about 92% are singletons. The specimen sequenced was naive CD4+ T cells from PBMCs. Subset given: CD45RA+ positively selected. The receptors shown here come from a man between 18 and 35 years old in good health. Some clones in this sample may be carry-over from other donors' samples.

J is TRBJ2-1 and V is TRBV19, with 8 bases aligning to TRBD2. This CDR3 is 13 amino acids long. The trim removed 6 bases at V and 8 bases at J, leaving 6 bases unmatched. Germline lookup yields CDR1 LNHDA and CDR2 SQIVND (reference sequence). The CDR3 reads CASRIGRAYEQFF. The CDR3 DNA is TGTGCCAGTAGGATCGGGAGGGCCTATGAGCAGTTCTTC.

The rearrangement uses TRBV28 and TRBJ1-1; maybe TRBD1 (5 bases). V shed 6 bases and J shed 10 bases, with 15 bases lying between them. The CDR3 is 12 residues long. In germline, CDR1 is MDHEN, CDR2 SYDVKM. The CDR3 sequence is CASSPGSRGAFF. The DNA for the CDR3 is TGTGCCAGCAGCCCGGGCTCAAGGGGAGCTTTCTTT.

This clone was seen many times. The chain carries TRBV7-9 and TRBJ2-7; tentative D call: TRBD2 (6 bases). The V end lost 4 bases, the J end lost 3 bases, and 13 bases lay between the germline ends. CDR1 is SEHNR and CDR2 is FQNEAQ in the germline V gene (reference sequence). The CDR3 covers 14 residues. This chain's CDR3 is CASSSRQTSYEQYF. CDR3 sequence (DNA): TGTGCCAGCAGCTCCCGACAGACTAGCTACGAGCAGTACTTC. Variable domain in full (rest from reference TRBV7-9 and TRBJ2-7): DTGVSQNPRHKITKRGQNVTFRCDPISEHNRLYWYRQTLGQGPEFLTYFQNEAQLEKSRLLSDRFSAERPKGSFSTLEIQRTEQGDSAMYLCASSSRQTSYEQYFGPGTRLTVT.

This chain's CDR3 is CASSLRSGSPTNEKLFF. CDR3 DNA: TGTGCCAGCAGCCTTAGATCGGGTAGCCCAACTAATGAAAAACTGTTTTTT. The V and J genes are TRBV14 and TRBJ1-4; no clear D. Trimming shortened V by 4 bases and J by 0 bases, and 15 bases separated the two germline ends. Germline lookup yields CDR1 SGHDN and CDR2 FVKESK. This CDR3 has 17 residues.

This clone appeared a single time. Written as DNA, the CDR3 is TGTGCCAGCAGCCTTGAGGGCCCCCCGTATTTT. Amino acid sequence: CASSLEGPPYF. This chain uses TRBV14 with TRBJ2-3, with D perhaps matching TRBD2 (5 bases). Germline loops: CDR1 SGHDN, CDR2 FVKESK. V lost 4 bases and J 14 bases, leaving 13 bases between the germline ends. The CDR3 has 11 residues.

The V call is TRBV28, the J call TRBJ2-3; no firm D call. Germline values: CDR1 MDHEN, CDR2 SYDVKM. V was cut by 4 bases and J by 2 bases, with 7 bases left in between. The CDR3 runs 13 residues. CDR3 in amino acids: CASSSQNTDTQYF. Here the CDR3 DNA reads TGTGCCAGCAGTTCACAGAACACAGATACGCAGTATTTT.

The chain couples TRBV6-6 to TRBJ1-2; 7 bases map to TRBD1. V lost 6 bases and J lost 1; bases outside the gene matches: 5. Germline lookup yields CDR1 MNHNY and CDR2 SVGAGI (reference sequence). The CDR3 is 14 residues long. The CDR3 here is CASRGTDNNYGYTF. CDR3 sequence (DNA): TGTGCCAGCAGGGGGACAGATAATAACTATGGCTACACCTTC.

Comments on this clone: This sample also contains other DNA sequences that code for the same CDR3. The CDR3 DNA sequence: TGCGCCAGCAGCTTTCTAGCGGGGGGTAACCAAGAGACCCAGTACTTC. This codes for CASSFLAGGNQETQYF. This chain connects TRBV5-1 to TRBJ2-5; 11 bases fit TRBD2. Per germline, CDR1 SGHRS and CDR2 YFSETQ. This CDR3 has 16 residues. The V segment lost 2 bases and the J segment 0 bases; nucleotides outside the gene matches: 3.

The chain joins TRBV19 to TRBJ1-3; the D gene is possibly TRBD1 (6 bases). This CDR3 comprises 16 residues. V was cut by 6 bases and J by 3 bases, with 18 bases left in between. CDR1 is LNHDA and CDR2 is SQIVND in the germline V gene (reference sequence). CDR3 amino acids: CASSRLQGRVGNTIYF. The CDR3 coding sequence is TGTGCCAGTAGCCGATTACAGGGAAGAGTTGGAAACACCATATATTTT. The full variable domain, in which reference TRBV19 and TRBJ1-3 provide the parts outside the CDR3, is DGGITQSPKYLFRKEGQNVTLSCEQNLNHDAMYWYRQDPGQGLRLIYYSQIVNDFQKGDIAEGYSVSREKKESFPLTVTSAQKNPTAFYLCASSRLQGRVGNTIYFGEGSWLTVV.